The 26 T cell receptor beta chains in this list originate from one sample, sequenced in a study of blood T cell repertoires in COVID-19. Some clones are missing from TCRdb's copy, which holds only in-frame ones; the method was immunoSEQ multiplex PCR. The sample has about 95,000 clones, roughly 90% seen once. Source material: peripheral blood. The receptor set was obtained from a man between 60 and 75 years old with COVID-19, enrolled during active disease.

The chain employs TRBV9 and TRBJ1-2; 8 nucleotides match TRBD1. This CDR3 contains 15 residues. The trim removed 4 bases at V and 8 bases at J, leaving 13 bases unmatched. CDR1 is SGDLS and CDR2 is YYNGEE in the germline V gene. The CDR3 DNA is TGTGCCAGCAGCTCAAGCGGGGAACAGGGGGGCGGCTACACCTTC. It specifies CASSSSGEQGGGYTF.

This chain uses TRBV6-5 with TRBJ1-4; D is perhaps TRBD1 (5 bases). Trimming took off 6 bases at V and 7 bases at J, with 15 bases between the two ends. This CDR3 region has 14 residues. Germline lookup yields CDR1 MNHEY and CDR2 SVGAGI. For the CDR3, the DNA is TGTGCCAGCAGGAAGACCCCCCAGGGTGAAAAACTGTTTTTT. Amino acid sequence: CASRKTPQGEKLFF.

V gene TRBV10-2 combines with J gene TRBJ2-3, with 10 bases aligning to TRBD1. CDR3 length: 14 residues. Germline assignment: CDR1 WSHSY and CDR2 SAAADI. J was trimmed by 6 bases and V by 7 bases; bases with no gene match: 7. DNA for the CDR3: TGCGCCAGCACGGGGACAGGGGAAGGGGATACGCAGTATTTT. This encodes CASTGTGEGDTQYF.

The chain has TRBV19 and TRBJ2-7; D may be TRBD1 (5 bases). Germline CDR1 is LNHDA and CDR2 is SQIVND (reference sequence). Between the trimmed V and J ends, which lost 5 bases and 3 bases, there was a span of 14 bases. This CDR3 spans 14 amino acids. DNA for the CDR3: TGTGCCAGTAGTCTCAGGGAAGGGGTCTACGAGCAGTACTTC. It is translated as CASSLREGVYEQYF.

The gene calls are TRBV4-3 and TRBJ2-1; 7 bases map to TRBD2. The CDR3 has 17 amino acids. Germline-derived CDR1 and CDR2 are LGHNA and YSLEER. The trim removed 0 bases at V and 5 bases at J, leaving 10 bases unmatched. The CDR3 here is CASSQETELANNNEQFF. The CDR3 DNA sequence: TGCGCCAGCAGCCAAGAAACTGAACTAGCGAACAACAATGAGCAGTTCTTC.

The J gene is TRBJ1-1, the V gene TRBV6-6; TRBD1 matches 7 bases. With V trimmed by 7 bases and J by 2 bases, 7 bases remained unmatched. This CDR3 comprises 14 residues. Germline-derived CDR1 and CDR2 are MNHNY and SVGAGI (reference sequence). The CDR3 spells CASTDDRENTEAFF. The CDR3 DNA reads as TGTGCCAGCACCGACGACAGGGAAAACACTGAAGCTTTCTTT.

The J gene is TRBJ2-5, the V gene TRBV2, with 9 bases identical to TRBD1. Trimming at V came to 7 bases and at J to 2 bases, leaving 5 bases not matched to a gene. This CDR3 has 14 residues. Germline V gene data show CDR1 as SNHLY and CDR2 as FYNNEI. The CDR3 DNA is TGTGCCAGCACTCGGGACAGGGATCAAGAGACCCAGTACTTC. This codes for CASTRDRDQETQYF.

The V and J genes are TRBV6-5 and TRBJ1-1, with TRBD1 identical over 8 bases. The J segment lost 2 bases and the V segment lost 7 bases, leaving 6 bases of the junction unmatched. The CDR3 spans 14 residues. Germline-derived CDR1 and CDR2 are MNHEY and SVGAGI. The CDR3 loop reads CASINRGENTEAFF. In DNA, the CDR3 is TGTGCCAGCATCAACAGGGGGGAAAACACTGAAGCTTTCTTT.

The chain joins TRBV5-4 to TRBJ2-7; TRBD1 matches at 7 bases. With V trimmed by 4 bases and J by 0 bases, 4 bases remained unmatched. The CDR3 is made up of 14 amino acids. Germline CDR1 SGHNT, CDR2 YYREEE (reference sequence). The DNA for the CDR3 is TGTGCCAGCAGCGGGACAGTGAGCTCCTACGAGCAGTACTTC. It is translated as CASSGTVSSYEQYF.

This clone showed up just a few times. The chain carries TRBV5-8 and TRBJ2-1; 9 positions match TRBD2. This CDR3 is 11 amino acids long. The V and J ends lost 8 bases and 7 bases, in that order; junction bases with no gene match: 1. The germline V gene encodes CDR1 SGHTS and CDR2 YDEGEE. The CDR3 loop is CASSGSNEQFF. The CDR3 bases are TGTGCCAGTAGCGGGAGTAATGAGCAGTTCTTC.

This clone has just one count. The rearrangement links TRBV7-2 to TRBJ2-3, with 12 nucleotides matching TRBD2. CDR1 and CDR2 (germline): SGHTA, FQGNSA. Trimming removed 5 bases from V and 1 base from J; junction bases left unmatched: 7. This CDR3 has 17 amino acids. This CDR3 reads CASSPRGTSGRTDTQYF. CDR3 nucleotide sequence: TGTGCCAGCAGCCCCCGAGGGACTAGCGGGCGCACAGATACGCAGTATTTT.

The chain has TRBV5-4 and TRBJ1-4, with D hard to call. The CDR3 totals 15 residues. Trimming shortened V by 5 bases and J by 7 bases, and 18 bases separated the two germline ends. The germline V gene has CDR1 SGHNT and CDR2 YYREEE (reference sequence). Here the CDR3 DNA reads TGTGCCAGCAGACCCGACTCCGGAGAGGGTGAAAAACTGTTTTTT. This gives the protein CASRPDSGEGEKLFF. Based on the CDR3 plus reference TRBV5-4 and TRBJ1-4, the full variable domain is ETGVTQSPTHLIKTRGQQVTLRCSSQSGHNTVSWYQQALGQGPQFIFQYYREEENGRGNFPPRFSGLQFPNYSSELNVNALELDDSALYLCASRPDSGEGEKLFFGSGTQLSVL.

This chain uses TRBV7-9 with TRBJ1-1; TRBD1 agrees at 8 bases. The germline CDR1 and CDR2 sequences are SEHNR and FQNEAQ (reference sequence). Trimming took 5 bases from V and 3 from J; bases not matched to a gene: 5. The length of the CDR3 is 14 residues. CDR3 DNA sequence: TGTGCCAGCAGCCCGACAGGGGCGGACACTGAAGCTTTCTTT. It encodes CASSPTGADTEAFF.

The V gene is TRBV12-5, the J gene TRBJ2-1; D possibly corresponds to TRBD2 (6 bases). Germline-derived CDR1 and CDR2 are LGHNT and FRNRAP. CDR3 length equals 16 residues. The ends were cut back, 1 base at V and 4 bases at J, with 14 bases in the middle. The CDR3 spells CASGLGPSGLYNEQFF. The CDR3 nucleotides are TGTGCTAGTGGTTTGGGGCCCAGCGGGCTTTACAATGAGCAGTTCTTC. Full variable domain (remainder filled in from reference TRBV12-5 and TRBJ2-1): DARVTQTPRHKVTEMGQEVTMRCQPILGHNTVFWYRQTMMQGLELLAYFRNRAPLDDSGMPKDRFSAEMPDATLATLKIQPSEPRDSAVYFCASGLGPSGLYNEQFFGPGTRLTVL.

V gene TRBV5-5 combines with J gene TRBJ2-1; 8 nucleotides agree with TRBD2. V lost 4 bases to trimming and J lost 6 bases; unmatched junction nucleotides: 9. The V gene's germline CDR1 is SGHKS and CDR2 YYEKEE (reference sequence). This CDR3 is 15 amino acids long. CDR3 residues: CASSPSGTSRNEQFF. CDR3 sequence (DNA): TGTGCCAGCAGCCCGTCCGGGACTAGTCGCAATGAGCAGTTCTTC.

This chain joins TRBV14 and TRBJ2-3; 9 bases match TRBD1. Trimming at V came to 2 bases and at J to 0 bases, leaving 6 bases not matched to a gene. The CDR3 runs 17 residues. Germline-derived CDR1 and CDR2 are SGHDN and FVKESK. The CDR3 reads CASSQLQGAGSTDTQYF. Here the CDR3 DNA reads TGTGCCAGCAGCCAACTACAGGGGGCCGGCAGCACAGATACGCAGTATTTT.

CDR3 nucleotide sequence: TGTGCCAGCAGTTACGCAGGACAGCCCCGCGGCTACACCTTC. This sequence encodes CASSYAGQPRGYTF. The rearrangement uses TRBV6-2 or TRBV6-3 and TRBJ1-2; possible D gene TRBD1, 6 bases. V was shortened by 2 bases and J by 8 bases, with 15 bases between the two germline ends. Germline lookup yields CDR1 MNHEY and CDR2 SVGEGT. The CDR3 extends over 14 amino acids.

A few counts support this clone. The rearrangement links TRBV6-4 to TRBJ2-3; D might be TRBD1 (6 bases). Germline CDR1 and CDR2: MRHNA and SNTAGT. V lost 4 bases and J lost 4, with 18 bases in between. The CDR3 consists of 16 residues. The CDR3 coding sequence is TGTGCCAGCAGTGTCGACCCTGACAGGCAACCAGATACGCAGTATTTT. It yields the protein CASSVDPDRQPDTQYF.

The rearrangement uses TRBV5-6 and TRBJ1-4; TRBD1 agrees at 7 bases. The CDR3 consists of 16 residues. CDR1 is SGHDT and CDR2 is YYEEEE in the germline V gene. The trim removed 4 bases at V and 0 bases at J, leaving 6 bases unmatched. CDR3 in DNA: TGTGCCAGCAGCGGGACAGATACTGCAACTAATGAAAAACTGTTTTTT. This sequence encodes CASSGTDTATNEKLFF.

The V gene is TRBV11-1, the J gene TRBJ2-1; D is undetermined. V was cut by 6 bases and J by 6 bases, with 12 bases left in between. The CDR3 has 13 amino acids. Germline V gene lookup returns CDR1 SGHAT and CDR2 FQDESV (reference sequence). This CDR3 reads CASSSPRGNEQFF. Here the CDR3 DNA reads TGTGCCAGCAGTTCCCCTCGAGGCAATGAGCAGTTCTTC.

In nucleotides, the CDR3 is TGTGCCAGCAGTTACCCGTCGGGAGGGGGTAACTATGGCTACACCTTC. Its protein is CASSYPSGGGNYGYTF. V gene TRBV6-2 or TRBV6-3 combines with J gene TRBJ1-2, with TRBD1 as a possible D gene (6 bases). In germline, CDR1 is MNHEY, CDR2 SVGEGT. The V and J ends lost 2 bases and 1 base respectively, with 14 bases between them. The CDR3 runs to 16 residues.

The gene calls are TRBV18 and TRBJ2-1, with D possibly matching TRBD2 (6 bases). Germline V gives CDR1 KGHSH, CDR2 LQKENI. This CDR3 is built from 13 residues. V was clipped by 6 bases and J by 9 bases, with 15 bases between them. The CDR3 loop reads CASSIGGTGEQFF. Written as DNA, the CDR3 is TGTGCCAGCTCTATTGGGGGGACGGGTGAGCAGTTCTTC. The whole variable domain, filled in from reference TRBV18 and TRBJ2-1, reads NAGVMQNPRHLVRRRGQEARLRCSPMKGHSHVYWYRQLPEEGLKFMVYLQKENIIDESGMPKERFSAEFPKEGPSILRIQQVVRGDSAAYFCASSIGGTGEQFFGPGTRLTVL.

This chain's CDR3 is CASSLVSGRDTDTQYF. The CDR3, as DNA: TGTGCCAGCAGCTTGGTTAGCGGGAGGGACACAGATACGCAGTATTTT. The gene calls are TRBV7-8 and TRBJ2-3; TRBD2 matches at 11 bases. CDR1 is SGHVS, CDR2 FQNEAQ, per germline. Trimming at V came to 3 bases and at J to 2 bases, leaving 4 bases not matched to a gene. CDR3 length: 16 residues.

The chain couples TRBV19 to TRBJ1-5, with no clear D. Germline CDR1 reads LNHDA; CDR2 reads SQIVND (reference sequence). The CDR3 consists of 15 residues. V lost 6 bases and J lost 3, with 15 bases in between. CDR3 DNA: TGTGCCAGTAGGTACTCGTCGGGTAACAATCAGCCCCAGCATTTT. It specifies CASRYSSGNNQPQHF.

This sequence joins TRBV10-3 and TRBJ2-1; possible D gene TRBD2, 6 bases. CDR1 ENHRY and CDR2 SYGVKD come from the germline V gene. V was shortened by 5 bases and J by 8 bases, with 13 bases between the two germline ends. This CDR3 is built from 13 residues. Here the CDR3 reads CAISPREEDEQFF. Written as DNA, the CDR3 is TGTGCCATCAGTCCCAGGGAGGAGGATGAGCAGTTCTTC.

The genes are TRBV12-3 or TRBV12-4 and TRBJ2-7; weak D call: TRBD1 (5 bases). The CDR3 is made up of 13 amino acids. Between the trimmed V and J ends, which lost 0 bases and 3 bases, there was a span of 6 bases. For the CDR3, the DNA is TGTGCCAGCAGTTTAGCACAGGTCTACGAGCAGTACTTC. Translation: CASSLAQVYEQYF.